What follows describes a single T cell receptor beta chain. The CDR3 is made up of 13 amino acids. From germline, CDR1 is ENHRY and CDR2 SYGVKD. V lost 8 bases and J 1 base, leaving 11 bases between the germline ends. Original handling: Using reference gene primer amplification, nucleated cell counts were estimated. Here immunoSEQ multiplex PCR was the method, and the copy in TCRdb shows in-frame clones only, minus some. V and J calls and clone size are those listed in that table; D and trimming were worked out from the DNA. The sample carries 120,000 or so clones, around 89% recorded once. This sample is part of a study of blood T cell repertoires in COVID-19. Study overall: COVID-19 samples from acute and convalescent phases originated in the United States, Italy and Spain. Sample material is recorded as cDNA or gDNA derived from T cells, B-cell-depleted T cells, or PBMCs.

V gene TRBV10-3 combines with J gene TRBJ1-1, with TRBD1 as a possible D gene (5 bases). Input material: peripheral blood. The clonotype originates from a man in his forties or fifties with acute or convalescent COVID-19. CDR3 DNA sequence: TGTGCCATCTGGAGGGGCGGGAACACTGAAGCTTTCTTT. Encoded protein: CAIWRGGNTEAFF.